This T cell receptor beta chain derives from a study of CD8 T cells in Susac syndrome. Sequencing of TCR beta was carried out in blood CD8+ and CD4+ T cells. Patients with stable or active relapsing-remitting disease, all of them treatment-naive, made up the multiple sclerosis controls. CDR3 length: 13 residues. Germline lookup yields CDR1 LNHNV and CDR2 YYDKDF (reference sequence). Germline trimming cut 9 bases from V and 3 bases from J; bases unmatched to any gene: 7. RNA amounts of about 0.5 to 1 ug underwent reverse transcription with random hexamers. The CDR3 of TCR beta was amplified by immunoSEQ multiplex PCR across 54 Vbeta and 13 Jbeta. MiXCR, applied by TCRdb to the immunoSEQ multiplex PCR reads, yields one record per CDR3 protein. Here the sample spans about 66,000 distinct CDR3 sequences, approximately 93% being singletons.

V and J are TRBV15 and TRBJ2-7; 8 bases map to TRBD1. The sequenced sample consisted of CD8+ T cells from PBMCs. The source is a human donor with multiple sclerosis. CDR3 nucleotide sequence: TGTGCCACGAAGGACAGGGCAAACTACGAGCAGTACTTC. As protein: CATKDRANYEQYF.